These 16 T cell receptor beta chains share one sample of origin, sequenced in a study of breast tumors, draining lymph nodes, adjacent tissues. Samples came from axillary lymph nodes draining the breast cancer. Each CDR3 protein is one row after TCRdb ran MiXCR on the multiplex PCR reads. The table lists 130,000 or so distinct CDR3 sequences, 21% of them singletons, with 2.2% in the top ten. What was sequenced was axillary lymph node tissue. Receptors originate from a female donor with breast cancer. Some clones in this sample may be carry-over from other donors' samples.

On this clonotype: A much larger clonotype is one base distant, so this may be a read error. The chain couples TRBV28 to TRBJ1-2, with a tentative D call TRBD1 (5 bases). The germline V gene has CDR1 MDHEN and CDR2 SYDVKM. The CDR3 spans 15 residues. V lost 4 bases to trimming and J lost 5 bases, with 17 bases between them. The CDR3, as DNA: TGTGCCAGCAGTTCCTCTTGGGGCACAACTTATGGCTACACCTTC. Translating it yields CASSSSWGTTYGYTF.

This clonotype came up many times. The rearrangement links TRBV3-1 to TRBJ2-7; TRBD1 matches at 8 bases. The CDR3 is made up of 15 amino acids. Germline V gene sequence: CDR1 LGHDT, CDR2 YNNKEL (reference sequence). V dropped 5 bases and J dropped 3; count of bases not matched to a gene: 9. CDR3 sequence reads: CASSVGQGGIYEQYF. The CDR3 DNA is TGTGCCAGCAGCGTCGGACAGGGTGGAATCTACGAGCAGTACTTC.

Points on this clonotype: A single base separates this from a much larger clone, so it may be a read error. The chain combines TRBV20-1 with TRBJ1-3, with TRBD1 matching over 12 bases. The germline V gene has CDR1 DFQATT and CDR2 SNEGSKA (reference sequence). The CDR3 loop spans 16 amino acids. The CDR3 loop reads CSARDPGQGAGNTICF. The CDR3 coding sequence is TGCAGTGCTAGAGATCCGGGACAGGGGGCTGGAAACACCATATGTTTT.

This clonotype was found many times. The V gene is TRBV6-6, the J gene TRBJ1-2, with D possibly TRBD1 on 5 matching bases. This CDR3 has 14 residues. The V and J ends lost 5 bases and 9 bases respectively, with 19 bases between them. CDR1 and CDR2 (germline): MNHNY, SVGAGI (reference sequence). This CDR3 reads CASSAQDQGFRYTF. The CDR3, as DNA: TGTGCCAGCAGTGCTCAGGATCAGGGTTTTCGCTACACCTTC.

In its sample, this clonotype was seen a few times. The rearrangement uses TRBV9 and TRBJ2-2; either TRBD1 or TRBD2 may supply D (5 bases each). The V end was cut by 4 bases, the J end by 4 bases, with 11 bases between. Germline lookup yields CDR1 SGDLS and CDR2 YYNGEE. The CDR3 is made up of 14 amino acids. In nucleotides, the CDR3 is TGTGCCAGCAGCCCCGGGACCCGCACCGGGGAGCTGTTTTTT. This gives the protein CASSPGTRTGELFF.

This clonotype came up a few times. This chain joins TRBV6-1 and TRBJ2-1; 10 positions match TRBD1. The CDR3 totals 18 residues. With 7 bases clipped from V and 2 bases from J, the junction kept 14 bases outside the gene matches. CDR1 is MNHNS and CDR2 is SASEGT in the germline V gene. CDR3 DNA sequence: TGTGCCAGCACCCGAGCCCTATCCGGGACAGGGGCCTACAATGAGCAGTTCTTC. The encoded protein is CASTRALSGTGAYNEQFF.

This clonotype was recorded at least ten times. This chain connects TRBV19 to TRBJ2-1; TRBD2 is a possible D gene (6 bases). CDR1 and CDR2 from the germline V gene are LNHDA and SQIVND (reference sequence). The CDR3 has 15 amino acids. The V end was cut by 6 bases, the J end by 1 base, with 13 bases between. The CDR3 region is CASSAGTYSYNEQFF. The CDR3 region has the DNA TGTGCCAGTAGCGCAGGGACTTATTCCTACAATGAGCAGTTCTTC.

At least ten counts were recorded for this clonotype. This chain joins TRBV19 and TRBJ1-5; D is unclear. Per the germline V gene, CDR1 is LNHDA and CDR2 is SQIVND (reference sequence). V was pared by 3 bases and J by 3 bases, with 3 bases between. The CDR3 consists of 12 residues. The CDR3 DNA follows: TGTGCCAGTAGTATGATCAATCAGCCCCAGCATTTT. This sequence encodes CASSMINQPQHF.

This clonotype was seen at least ten times. The rearrangement joins TRBV10-3 to TRBJ2-5, with TRBD2 matching 14 bases. Looked up from germline, CDR1 is ENHRY and CDR2 is SYGVKD. The V gene end was trimmed by 4 bases and the J gene end by 3 bases; junction bases not matched to a gene: 10. This CDR3 spans 18 amino acids. The chain's CDR3 is CAISAQSGTSGSEETQYF. The CDR3, as DNA: TGTGCCATCAGTGCTCAGTCAGGGACTAGCGGGAGCGAAGAGACCCAGTACTTC.

The sample holds many counts of this clonotype. This sequence joins TRBV13 and TRBJ2-7; 10 positions match TRBD2. The V gene's germline CDR1 is PRHDT and CDR2 FYEKMQ (reference sequence). Trimming removed 4 bases from V and 6 bases from J; junction bases left unmatched: 9. There are 15 residues in the CDR3. CDR3 region: CASSSSASGSLEQYF. CDR3 coding DNA: TGTGCCAGCAGCTCCTCGGCTAGCGGGAGCCTCGAGCAGTACTTC.

This clonotype showed up many times. The chain has TRBV15 and TRBJ1-5; D unclear. Per germline, CDR1 LNHNV and CDR2 YYDKDF (reference sequence). CDR3 length: 13 amino acids. The V gene lost 3 bases and the J gene lost 5 bases, with 8 bases spanning the gap. CDR3 sequence (DNA): TGTGCCACCAGCAGGGCCCGATATCAGCCCCAGCATTTT. Translating gives CATSRARYQPQHF.

This clonotype was seen ten or more times. The V call is TRBV20-1, the J call TRBJ2-1; TRBD2 matches at 14 bases. This CDR3 has 15 amino acids. The germline V gene has CDR1 DFQATT and CDR2 SNEGSKA (reference sequence). J lost 8 bases, V lost 3 bases, and 6 bases had no gene match. The CDR3 here is CSASTGLAGGDEQFF. CDR3 sequence (DNA): TGCAGTGCTAGCACTGGACTAGCGGGAGGTGATGAGCAGTTCTTC.

At least ten counts were recorded for this clonotype. This sequence joins TRBV4-1 and TRBJ1-6; 10 bases are a match to TRBD1. Germline loops: CDR1 MGHRA, CDR2 YSYEKL. V shed 4 bases and J 9 bases; nucleotides not matched to a gene: 6. The CDR3 totals 15 residues. The CDR3: CASSLQGQGISPLHF. The CDR3 DNA sequence: TGCGCCAGCAGCCTACAGGGACAGGGGATTTCACCCCTCCACTTT.

There are many counts of this clonotype. This chain connects TRBV7-9 to TRBJ2-7; 8 nucleotides align to TRBD1. The CDR3 length is 13 residues. The trim removed 5 bases at V and 5 bases at J, leaving 5 bases unmatched. From germline, CDR1 is SEHNR and CDR2 FQNEAQ (reference sequence). The CDR3 nucleotides read TGTGCCAGCAGCCAGGGGGCAGGCGACGAGCAGTACTTC. Translation: CASSQGAGDEQYF.

This clonotype has ten or more counts. V is TRBV7-8 and J is TRBJ2-7; unclear D gene. In germline, CDR1 is SGHVS, CDR2 FQNEAQ. V was clipped by 5 bases and J by 4 bases, with 15 bases between them. The CDR3 is made up of 14 amino acids. CDR3 amino acids: CASSPYADGYEQYF. The CDR3 bases are TGTGCCAGCAGCCCCTACGCGGACGGATACGAGCAGTACTTC.

Turning to this clonotype: Being one base from a much bigger clone, this may be a read error. Likely a read error: the CDR3 ends without its conserved phenylalanine or tryptophan. The chain couples TRBV7-9 to TRBJ2-5, with D possibly matching TRBD2 (6 bases). Germline V gene data show CDR1 as SEHNR and CDR2 as FQNEAQ (reference sequence). V was clipped by 1 base and J by 5 bases, with 11 bases between them. The length of the CDR3 is 14 residues. The DNA for the CDR3 is TGTGCCAGCAGCTTAGAGACTAGACGGGAGACCCAGTACTCC. It yields the protein CASSLETRRETQYS.